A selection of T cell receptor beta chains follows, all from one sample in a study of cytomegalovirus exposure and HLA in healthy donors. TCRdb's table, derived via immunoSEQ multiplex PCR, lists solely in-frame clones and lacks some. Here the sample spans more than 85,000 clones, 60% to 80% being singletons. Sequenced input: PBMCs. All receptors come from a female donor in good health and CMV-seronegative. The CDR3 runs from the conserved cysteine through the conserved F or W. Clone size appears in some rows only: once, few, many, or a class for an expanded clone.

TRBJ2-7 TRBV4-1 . CASSQDPGDAISYEQYF
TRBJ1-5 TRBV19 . CASSIEGRQPQHF
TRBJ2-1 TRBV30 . CAWTMTGNEQFF
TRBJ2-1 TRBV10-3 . CAIATGTHNEQFF
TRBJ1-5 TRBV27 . CASSFDFNQPQHF
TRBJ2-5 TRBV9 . CASSASGTVKTQYF
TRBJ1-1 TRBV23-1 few CASSQSRTSGGPSGTEAFF
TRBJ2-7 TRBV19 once CASSLRTGGYYEQYF
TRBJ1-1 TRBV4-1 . CASSRTLFVNTEAFF
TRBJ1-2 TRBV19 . CASSISQGNGGYTF
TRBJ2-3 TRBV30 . CAWSLAGTDTQYF
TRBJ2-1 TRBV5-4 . CASSLLLSGGNEQFF
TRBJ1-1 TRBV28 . CASSLGGSGTEAFF
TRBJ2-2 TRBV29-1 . CSVEDPGGGLFF
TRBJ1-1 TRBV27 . CASSRIQRQFNTEAFF
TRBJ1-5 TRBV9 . CASSVGQNINQPQHF
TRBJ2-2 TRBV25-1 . CASSEAGPGYSGELFF
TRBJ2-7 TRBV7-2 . CASSLTWDSYSYEQYF
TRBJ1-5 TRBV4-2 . CASSQDGADYSNQPQHF
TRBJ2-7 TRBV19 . CASSPGTARSLVF
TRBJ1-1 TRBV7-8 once CASSSAGNTEAFF
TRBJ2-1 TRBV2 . CASNGDPIPYNEQFF
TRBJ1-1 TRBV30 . CAWSAGGRNTEAFF
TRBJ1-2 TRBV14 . CASSPGGQGRKRNYGYTF
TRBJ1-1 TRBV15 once CATSSPGQGRNTEAFF
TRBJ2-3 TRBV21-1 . CASRGGTDTQYF
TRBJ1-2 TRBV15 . CATSVRDRGYGYTF
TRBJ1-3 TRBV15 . CATSIRQANTIYF
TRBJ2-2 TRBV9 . CASSEQQNGLDSGELFF
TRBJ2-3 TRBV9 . CASSAPSGVGADTQYF
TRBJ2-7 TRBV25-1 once CASSSAGTGGYYEQYF
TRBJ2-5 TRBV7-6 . CASSPDLGRASGLQETQYF
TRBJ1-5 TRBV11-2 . CASSLGQSNQPQHF
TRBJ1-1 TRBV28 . CASSLFSTEAFF
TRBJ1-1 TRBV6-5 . CASSQGGGLNTEAFF
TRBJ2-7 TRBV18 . CASSSGTGHYEQYF
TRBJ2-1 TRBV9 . CASTFGALGLLNEQFF
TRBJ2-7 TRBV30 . CAWSWDRSYEQYF
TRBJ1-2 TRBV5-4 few CASSRGGTGGSYGYTF
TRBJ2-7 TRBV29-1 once CSYGQGDEQYF
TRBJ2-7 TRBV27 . CASSSEAPTSEQYF
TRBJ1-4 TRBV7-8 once CASSFRTGVEKLFF
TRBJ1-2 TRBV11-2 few CASSLDRGGVDYGYTF
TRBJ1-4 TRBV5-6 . CASSLTVTNEKLFF
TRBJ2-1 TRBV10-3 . CAIKGGTGPHGEQFF
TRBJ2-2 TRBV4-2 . CASSPLGGMGPGELFF
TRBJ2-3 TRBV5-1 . CASSLEASADTQYF
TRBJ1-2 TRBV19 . CASSPLGVGLRTGYGYTF
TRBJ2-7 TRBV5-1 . CASYEERGGGEQYF
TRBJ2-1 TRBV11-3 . CASSLGWLAGNSSYNEQFF
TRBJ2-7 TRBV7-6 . CASSLYPDSYEQYF
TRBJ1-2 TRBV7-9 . CASSLARGRSYGYTF
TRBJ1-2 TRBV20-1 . CSARDLAERTF
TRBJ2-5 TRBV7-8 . CASSARTSGRAFVPETQYF
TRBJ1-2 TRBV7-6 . CASSKIRDTIYGYTF
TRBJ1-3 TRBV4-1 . CASSQLGTHFRNTIYF
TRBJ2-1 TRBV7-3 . CASSHNEGLASHEQFF
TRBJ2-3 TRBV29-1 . CSVEGGRRGPTDTQYF
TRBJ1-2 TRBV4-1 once CASSQDRSLNYGYTF